The sequence of this TCR beta chain was determined in a study of T cell repertoires in cytomegalovirus infection. Study overall: In public TCR beta signatures, there were indications of both CMV infection and matching HLA type.

The length of the CDR3 is 13 residues. Trimming stripped 7 bases from V and 7 bases from J, with 16 bases between. Germline values: CDR1 SNHLY, CDR2 FYNNEI. TCRdb reprocessed the reads with MiXCR, giving one entry per CDR3 protein. The table shows hundreds of thousands of distinct CDR3 sequences, with over 15% occurring only once. This TCR came from a human donor in good health (CMV status not recorded). Some clones in this sample may be carry-over from other donors' samples. The J gene is TRBJ1-2, the V gene TRBV2; D is unresolved. The sample taken for sequencing was PBMCs. The CDR3 region is CASKVFRGSGYTF. The CDR3, as DNA: TGTGCCAGCAAGGTTTTCCGGGGTAGTGGCTACACCTTC.